This T cell receptor (beta chain) was identified in a study of CD8 T cells in ankylosing spondylitis. Study results and caveats: Ankylosing spondylitis blood appeared to be characterized by a TCR beta motif of 8 or 9 highly homologous variants.

TCRdb called the 5' RACE reads again in MiXCR, with one record for every CDR3 protein. The repertoire has 130,000 to 150,000 distinct CDR3 sequences, 6.5% to 8.5% of them found once; the top ten carry 7.3%. This clonotype was seen at least ten times. What it recognizes is unknown. V dropped 4 bases and J dropped 5 bases, with 12 bases sitting between them. The length of the CDR3 is 14 residues. CDR1 and CDR2 (germline): SGHRS, YFSETQ. The origin of this receptor is a male donor with ankylosing spondylitis. This chain connects TRBV5-1 to TRBJ2-2; TRBD1 might be the D (6 bases). Input material: synovial fluid, either unsorted or a sorted T cell fraction (not recorded which). CDR3 in amino acids: CASSTYRETGELFF. The DNA of the CDR3 is TGCGCCAGCAGCACTTACAGGGAAACCGGGGAGCTGTTTTTT.